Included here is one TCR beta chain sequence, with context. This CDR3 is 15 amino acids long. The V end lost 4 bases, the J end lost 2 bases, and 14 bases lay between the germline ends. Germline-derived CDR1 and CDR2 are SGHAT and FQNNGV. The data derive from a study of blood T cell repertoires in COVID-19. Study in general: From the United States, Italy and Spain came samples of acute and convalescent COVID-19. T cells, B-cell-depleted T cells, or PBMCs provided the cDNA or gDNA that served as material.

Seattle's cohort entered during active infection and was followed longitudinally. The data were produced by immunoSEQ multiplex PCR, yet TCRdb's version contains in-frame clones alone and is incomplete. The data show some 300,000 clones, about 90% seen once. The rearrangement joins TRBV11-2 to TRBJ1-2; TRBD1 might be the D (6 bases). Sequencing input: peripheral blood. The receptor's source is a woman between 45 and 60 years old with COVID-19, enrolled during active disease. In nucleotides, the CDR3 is TGTGCCAGCAGCTCGTGGACAGATCCGAACTATGGCTACACCTTC. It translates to CASSSWTDPNYGYTF.